Shown below are 18 T cell receptor beta chains from a single sample sequenced in a study of long-term antiretroviral therapy in people with HIV. The libraries were made with immunoSEQ v3.0 at survey level. Sequenced by immunoSEQ multiplex PCR; TCRdb stores in-frame clones only, minus some. This table holds 20,000 to 25,000 clones, about three quarters found once. The sequencing used unsorted PBMCs, collected 2.9 years after starting antiretroviral therapy. All receptors derive from a woman aged 25 to 39 with HIV.

The rearrangement uses TRBV29-1 and TRBJ1-2; TRBD1 matches 8 bases. The CDR3 runs 12 residues. V trimming: 7 bases; J trimming: 8 bases; junction bases outside the gene matches: 9. Per the germline V gene, CDR1 is SQVTM and CDR2 is ANQGSEA. CDR3 coding DNA: TGCAGCGGACCCGACAGGGGCTCCGGCTACACCTTC. Translating gives CSGPDRGSGYTF.

This clone was seen once. The chain couples TRBV5-1 to TRBJ1-5; D is unclear. The V and J ends lost 2 bases and 2 bases respectively, with 11 bases between them. Germline CDR1 and CDR2: SGHRS and YFSETQ. The CDR3 sequence is 15 residues long. The DNA for the CDR3 is TGCGCCAGCAGCTTCGACGGAGGAGGCAATCAGCCCCAGCATTTT. It is translated as CASSFDGGGNQPQHF.

The rearrangement links TRBV5-1 to TRBJ2-1; D gene unclear. The V end was cut by 0 bases, the J end by 9 bases, with 10 bases between. The CDR3 length is 13 residues. Germline loops: CDR1 SGHRS, CDR2 YFSETQ. Here the CDR3 DNA reads TGCGCCAGCAGCTTGGACGGACGCCGTGAGCAGTTCTTC. Translating it yields CASSLDGRREQFF.

CDR3: CASSRSPGTGINSPLHF. The CDR3 DNA reads TGTGCCAGCAGTCGCAGTCCCGGGACAGGAATTAATTCACCCCTCCACTTT. The chain is built from TRBV2 and TRBJ1-6; 8 positions agree with TRBD1. Germline CDR1 reads SNHLY; CDR2 reads FYNNEI. This CDR3 is built from 17 residues. The V segment lost 5 bases and the J segment 6 bases; nucleotides outside the gene matches: 12.

The V and J genes are TRBV5-6 and TRBJ2-7; 11 bases agree with TRBD2. J was trimmed by 4 bases and V by 4 bases; bases with no gene match: 7. The germline gives CDR1 SGHDT, CDR2 YYEEEE. The CDR3 extends over 15 amino acids. CDR3 region: CASSRIAGGVYEQYF. The CDR3 coding sequence is TGTGCCAGCAGCCGTATAGCGGGGGGGGTTTACGAGCAGTACTTC.

This chain uses TRBV28 with TRBJ2-5; 10 nucleotides match TRBD2. The CDR3 consists of 14 residues. Trimming at V came to 3 bases and at J to 5 bases, leaving 3 bases not matched to a gene. Per germline, CDR1 MDHEN and CDR2 SYDVKM. The CDR3 nucleotides read TGTGCCAGCAGTTTCAGCGGGGGGGCGGAGACCCAGTACTTC. Translating gives CASSFSGGAETQYF.

This clone appeared a few times. The J gene is TRBJ2-7, the V gene TRBV29-1, with 9 bases identical to TRBD2. The germline CDR1 and CDR2 sequences are SQVTM and ANQGSEA. This CDR3 comprises 11 residues. The junction had 6 bases not matched to a gene; V was cut back by 8 bases and J by 7 bases. CDR3 nucleotides: TGCAGCACCGACCTAGCGGGGGAGCAGTACTTC. This sequence encodes CSTDLAGEQYF.

V usage is TRBV5-1 and J usage is TRBJ2-1; D not certain. V was pared by 4 bases and J by 9 bases, with 14 bases between. The CDR3 extends over 13 amino acids. Germline V gene lookup returns CDR1 SGHRS and CDR2 YFSETQ. The CDR3 sequence: CASSTDGLLEQFF. The CDR3 coding sequence is TGCGCCAGCAGCACGGACGGCCTTCTTGAGCAGTTCTTC.

This chain joins TRBV7-2 and TRBJ1-1, with a weak D call TRBD1 (6 bases). The V end was cut by 5 bases, the J end by 6 bases, with 16 bases between. The CDR3 totals 14 residues. In germline, CDR1 is SGHTA, CDR2 FQGNSA. CDR3 residues: CASSPTGYHPEAFF. As DNA, the CDR3 is TGTGCCAGCAGCCCCACAGGGTATCACCCTGAAGCTTTCTTT.

The V call is TRBV27, the J call TRBJ1-2; D call uncertain. Germline lookup yields CDR1 MNHEY and CDR2 SMNVEV (reference sequence). The CDR3 is made up of 13 amino acids. V lost 5 bases and J 3 bases, leaving 10 bases between the germline ends. The CDR3 DNA follows: TGTGCCAGCAGTCTCACAGAGGACTATGGCTACACCTTC. It yields the protein CASSLTEDYGYTF.

The chain couples TRBV28 to TRBJ1-1; a possible D gene is TRBD1 (5 bases). This CDR3 is 18 amino acids long. Trimming left V 6 bases short and J 1 base short, with 24 bases between. Germline CDR1 reads MDHEN; CDR2 reads SYDVKM. In nucleotides, the CDR3 is TGTGCCAGCAGACAAATTCAGAGGTGGGACCAAGCGAACACTGAAGCTTTCTTT. Protein: CASRQIQRWDQANTEAFF.

The chain carries TRBV29-1 and TRBJ2-3; D is possibly TRBD1 (5 bases). CDR1 and CDR2 (germline): SQVTM, ANQGSEA. V shed 3 bases and J shed 1 base, with 11 bases lying between them. The CDR3 is 14 amino acids. The CDR3 DNA reads TGCAGCGTTGAGTACGGCAGGGGCACAGATACGCAGTATTTT. This gives the protein CSVEYGRGTDTQYF.

The CDR3: CASSQTGGTEAFF. The CDR3 nucleotides read TGTGCCAGCAGCCAGACAGGGGGCACTGAAGCTTTCTTT. This rearrangement joins TRBV9 to TRBJ1-1; TRBD1 matches at 9 bases. V was clipped by 4 bases and J by 4 bases; unmatched bases: 2. The CDR3 length is 13 residues. Germline CDR1 and CDR2: SGDLS and YYNGEE.

J is TRBJ2-2 and V is TRBV29-1, with D perhaps matching TRBD2 (5 bases). The V end lost 4 bases, the J end lost 4 bases, and 7 bases lay between the germline ends. This CDR3 has 12 amino acids. Germline V gives CDR1 SQVTM, CDR2 ANQGSEA. In nucleotides, the CDR3 is TGCAGCGTTGTAGCGCCCACCGGGGAGCTGTTTTTT. Protein: CSVVAPTGELFF.

This chain links TRBV30 with TRBJ1-2, with 8 bases that match TRBD1. Germline CDR1 GTSNPN, CDR2 SVGIG (reference sequence). The V segment lost 1 base and the J segment 3 bases; nucleotides outside the gene matches: 10. The CDR3 covers 16 residues. As DNA, the CDR3 is TGTGCCTGGAGTGGACAGGGGAGGGATGGGGACTATGGCTACACCTTC. Translation: CAWSGQGRDGDYGYTF.

J is TRBJ2-4 and V is TRBV7-2, with 7 bases lining up with TRBD2. This CDR3 is 13 amino acids long. The V and J ends lost 1 base and 9 bases, in that order; junction bases with no gene match: 3. Germline V gene data show CDR1 as SGHTA and CDR2 as FQGNSA. CDR3: CASSLEWEGIQYF. The CDR3 DNA is TGTGCCAGCAGCTTAGAGTGGGAGGGCATTCAGTACTTC.

This chain uses TRBV7-2 with TRBJ1-2; 7 bases match TRBD1. CDR1 SGHTA and CDR2 FQGNSA come from the germline V gene. After removal of 5 bases from V and 0 bases from J, the junction contained 6 bases not matched to a gene. This CDR3 is built from 15 residues. For the CDR3, the DNA is TGTGCCAGCAGCCCGGGGGGACAGTCTAACTATGGCTACACCTTC. It is translated as CASSPGGQSNYGYTF.

The chain uses TRBV7-2 and TRBJ2-1, with D unresolved. This CDR3 is built from 13 residues. V gave up 1 base and J gave up 12 bases, with 13 bases separating them. CDR1 is SGHTA, CDR2 FQGNSA, per germline. CDR3 residues: CASSLGVGLGQFF. CDR3 DNA: TGTGCCAGCAGCTTAGGGGTCGGGTTGGGGCAGTTCTTC.